The 15 T cell receptor beta chains listed next were all sequenced from one sample in a study of blood T cell repertoires in COVID-19. Clones were read by immunoSEQ multiplex PCR, and TCRdb kept only the in-frame ones, dropping some. The sample has about 170,000 clones; about 88% are singletons. Sequenced input: peripheral blood. All receptors come from a woman aged 80 or over with COVID-19, enrolled during active disease.

CDR3 in amino acids: CASSPGTGLYTEAFF. In DNA, the CDR3 is TGTGCCAGCAGCCCAGGGACAGGGTTGTACACTGAAGCTTTCTTT. The chain is built from TRBV14 and TRBJ1-1; 9 bases fit TRBD1. Germline V gene lookup returns CDR1 SGHDN and CDR2 FVKESK. J lost 3 bases, V lost 4 bases, and 6 bases had no gene match. The CDR3 totals 15 residues.

The gene calls are TRBV5-4 and TRBJ2-5; 8 nucleotides agree with TRBD2. The germline V gene has CDR1 SGHNT and CDR2 YYREEE (reference sequence). The CDR3 runs to 15 residues. J lost 5 bases, V lost 0 bases, and 6 bases had no gene match. The CDR3 region is CASSLAAGGGETQYF. The DNA for the CDR3 is TGTGCCAGCAGCTTGGCCGCGGGAGGAGGGGAGACCCAGTACTTC.

This clone has a single count. The V and J genes are TRBV10-2 and TRBJ1-5; D remains ambiguous. V shed 4 bases and J shed 0 bases, with 7 bases lying between them. From germline, CDR1 is WSHSY and CDR2 SAAADI. The CDR3 is 14 residues long. Here the CDR3 reads CASSGELSNQPQHF. CDR3 bases: TGCGCCAGCAGTGGGGAGCTTAGCAATCAGCCCCAGCATTTT.

The rearrangement links TRBV20-1 to TRBJ2-5; D is uncertain. CDR3 length: 14 amino acids. Looked up from germline, CDR1 is DFQATT and CDR2 is SNEGSKA (reference sequence). Trimming took 3 bases from V and 1 from J, leaving 12 bases between them. CDR3 residues: CSASSRHPQETQYF. As DNA, the CDR3 is TGCAGTGCTAGTTCCAGACACCCCCAAGAGACCCAGTACTTC.

This clone was recorded once. The chain combines TRBV7-9 with TRBJ1-6; no clear D. V lost 1 base, J lost 7 bases, and 5 bases lay in between. This CDR3 is built from 13 residues. Germline V lookup: CDR1 SEHNR, CDR2 FQNEAQ (reference sequence). CDR3: CASSLGPNSPLHF. In DNA form, the CDR3 reads TGTGCCAGCAGCTTAGGGCCAAATTCACCCCTCCACTTT.

The table lists this clone with a count of one. The chain couples TRBV24-1 to TRBJ1-2, with D maybe TRBD1 (6 bases). V lost 3 bases and J lost 5, with 12 bases in between. The CDR3 runs 14 residues. Germline CDR1 and CDR2: KGHDR and SFDVKD. The CDR3 DNA sequence: TGTGCCACCAGTGATCATCCACAGGGTTATGGCTACACCTTC. Translated: CATSDHPQGYGYTF.

The genes are TRBV6-5 and TRBJ1-4; D gene unclear. Germline V gene data show CDR1 as MNHEY and CDR2 as SVGAGI. Trimming pared 2 bases from V and 2 bases from J, leaving 9 bases between. This CDR3 comprises 15 residues. The CDR3 DNA reads as TGTGCCAGCAGTTACGGTGGCTCTACTAATGAAAAACTGTTTTTT. Translated: CASSYGGSTNEKLFF.

This chain links TRBV6-2 or TRBV6-3 with TRBJ2-6; perhaps TRBD2 as D (5 bases). This CDR3 region has 15 residues. With 5 bases removed from V and 2 bases from J, the gap between germline ends came to 10 bases. Germline V gives CDR1 MNHEY, CDR2 SVGEGT. CDR3 nucleotides: TGTGCCAGCAGTCGGGATGGTACTGGGGCCAACGTCCTGACTTTC. It codes for CASSRDGTGANVLTF.

This clone was observed a few times. The chain joins TRBV6-1 to TRBJ2-1, with D unresolved. Between the trimmed V and J ends, which lost 1 base and 0 bases, there was a span of 7 bases. Germline V gene lookup returns CDR1 MNHNS and CDR2 SASEGT. This CDR3 has 15 residues. Here the CDR3 DNA reads TGTGCCAGCAGTGAAGATGATAGCTCCTACAATGAGCAGTTCTTC. It specifies CASSEDDSSYNEQFF.

This clone was seen only once. The J gene is TRBJ2-1, the V gene TRBV15, with D hard to call. The CDR3 is 15 residues long. V was shortened by 0 bases and J by 6 bases, with 12 bases between the two germline ends. The germline V gene encodes CDR1 LNHNV and CDR2 YYDKDF (reference sequence). The DNA of the CDR3 is TGTGCCACCAGCAGAGATTCGGCGGCCCTCAATGAGCAGTTCTTC. Translating gives CATSRDSAALNEQFF.

The J gene is TRBJ2-1, the V gene TRBV27; D is perhaps TRBD2 (6 bases). The V and J ends lost 7 bases and 4 bases respectively, with 20 bases between them. The CDR3 has 16 amino acids. Germline values: CDR1 MNHEY, CDR2 SMNVEV (reference sequence). The CDR3 reads CASTPLLMGGYNEQFF. For the CDR3, the DNA is TGTGCCAGCACCCCTCTGCTTATGGGGGGATACAATGAGCAGTTCTTC.

The chain has TRBV27 and TRBJ2-5, with 9 nucleotides matching TRBD2. The germline V gene has CDR1 MNHEY and CDR2 SMNVEV (reference sequence). The CDR3 contains 18 residues. V shed 3 bases and J 1 base; nucleotides not matched to a gene: 12. The CDR3 DNA is TGTGCCAGCAGTTTCGCTAGCGGGATCCCTAAAGTCCAAGAGACCCAGTACTTC. This codes for CASSFASGIPKVQETQYF.

The rearrangement uses TRBV7-2 and TRBJ2-2; 7 bases are shared with TRBD2. Per the germline V gene, CDR1 is SGHTA and CDR2 is FQGNSA. The CDR3 totals 16 residues. V lost 5 bases, J lost 5 bases, and 11 bases stayed unmatched. CDR3 DNA sequence: TGTGCCAGCAGCGCCACGGGAGGAGTGGGAACCGGGGAGCTGTTTTTT. Its translation is CASSATGGVGTGELFF. Complete variable domain (other parts from reference TRBV7-2 and TRBJ2-2): GAGVSQSPSNKVTEKGKDVELRCDPISGHTALYWYRQSLGQGLEFLIYFQGNSAPDKSGLPSDRFSAERTGGSVSTLTIQRTQQEDSAVYLCASSATGGVGTGELFFGEGSRLTVL.

This sequence joins TRBV2 and TRBJ2-5, with D uncertain. This CDR3 is 13 amino acids long. Germline V CDR1 and CDR2: SNHLY, FYNNEI. The ends were cut back, 7 bases at V and 4 bases at J, with 13 bases in the middle. As DNA, the CDR3 is TGTGCCAGCAATACAGTCCTGAGAGAGACCCAGTACTTC. Translated, it gives CASNTVLRETQYF.

This sequence joins TRBV9 and TRBJ1-6, with 7 nucleotides matching TRBD1. Germline CDR1 is SGDLS and CDR2 is YYNGEE. V gave up 7 bases and J gave up 7 bases; unmatched junction bases: 5. This CDR3 has 13 residues. The CDR3: CASGGTVNSPLHF. For the CDR3, the DNA is TGTGCCAGCGGAGGGACAGTGAATTCACCCCTCCACTTT.